These T cell receptor beta chains were read from a single sample in a study of blood T cell repertoires in COVID-19. Assay used: immunoSEQ multiplex PCR; TCRdb lists only in-frame clones, some missing. The sample lists about 210,000 clones, approximately 87% occurring once. The specimen sequenced was peripheral blood. Every receptor here comes from a woman aged 70-85 years with acute or convalescent COVID-19. Each CDR3 is given with its conserved first and last residue. D genes are given only for firm matches. For some rows the clone size is stated as once, few or many, or as a class when expanded; others skip it.

cdr3_aa: CASSIGTGWEETQYF; cdr3_nt: TGTGCCAGTAGTATTGGGACTGGTTGGGAAGAGACCCAGTACTTC; clone_size: -; d_call: -; v_call: TRBV19; j_call: TRBJ2-5
cdr3_aa: CASSFGRKGVEQYF; cdr3_nt: TGTGCCAGCAGTTTCGGTAGAAAGGGGGTCGAGCAGTACTTC; clone_size: -; d_call: -; v_call: TRBV27; j_call: TRBJ2-7
cdr3_aa: CASGRGQGTYEQYF; cdr3_nt: TGTGCCAGCGGCCGGGGACAGGGTACCTACGAGCAGTACTTC; clone_size: -; d_call: TRBD1; v_call: TRBV6-5; j_call: TRBJ2-7
cdr3_aa: CASSLGQQETQYF; cdr3_nt: TGCGCCAGCAGCCTAGGACAGCAAGAGACCCAGTACTTC; clone_size: -; d_call: -; v_call: TRBV5-1; j_call: TRBJ2-5
cdr3_aa: CASSSGWGNEKLFF; cdr3_nt: TGCGCCAGCAGCTCAGGGTGGGGAAATGAAAAACTGTTTTTT; clone_size: -; d_call: -; v_call: TRBV5-1; j_call: TRBJ1-4
cdr3_aa: CASSDASGSGPDTQYF; cdr3_nt: TGCGCCAGCAGCGACGCTAGCGGGAGCGGGCCAGATACGCAGTATTTT; clone_size: -; d_call: TRBD2; v_call: TRBV10-2; j_call: TRBJ2-3
cdr3_aa: CASSLGRGTGGGQPQHF; cdr3_nt: TGTGCCAGCAGCTTGGGACGGGGGACAGGGGGAGGACAGCCCCAGCATTTT; clone_size: once; d_call: TRBD1; v_call: TRBV5-6; j_call: TRBJ1-5
cdr3_aa: CASSPGQGGLNEQYF; cdr3_nt: TGTGCCAGCAGCCCCGGACAGGGAGGACTCAACGAGCAGTACTTC; clone_size: -; d_call: TRBD1; v_call: TRBV6-6; j_call: TRBJ2-7
cdr3_aa: CASSQMPILWVGRGSNTGELFF; cdr3_nt: TGCGCCAGCAGCCAAATGCCCATCCTCTGGGTAGGGCGGGGGTCGAACACCGGGGAGCTGTTTTTT; clone_size: once; d_call: TRBD2; v_call: TRBV4-1; j_call: TRBJ2-2
cdr3_aa: CASSWEGRREYEQYF; cdr3_nt: TGCGCCAGCAGCTGGGAAGGTAGGAGGGAATACGAGCAGTACTTC; clone_size: -; d_call: -; v_call: TRBV5-1; j_call: TRBJ2-7
cdr3_aa: CASSFFSGGGKEQYF; cdr3_nt: TGTGCCAGCAGTTTCTTTAGCGGGGGTGGGAAAGAGCAGTACTTC; clone_size: few; d_call: TRBD2; v_call: TRBV2; j_call: TRBJ2-7
cdr3_aa: CATGSPDTRGEQYF; cdr3_nt: TGTGCCACCGGTAGCCCGGACACTCGGGGGGAGCAGTACTTC; clone_size: once; d_call: -; v_call: TRBV24-1; j_call: TRBJ2-7
cdr3_aa: CASSLGPRVEAFF; cdr3_nt: TGTGCCAGCAGCTTAGGTCCGCGAGTCGAAGCTTTCTTT; clone_size: -; d_call: -; v_call: TRBV7-6; j_call: TRBJ1-1
cdr3_aa: CASSLDSQTQYF; cdr3_nt: TGTGCCAGCAGCTTGGATAGCCAGACCCAGTACTTC; clone_size: -; d_call: -; v_call: TRBV5-6; j_call: TRBJ2-5
cdr3_aa: CASSYSFGTGMSQPQHF; cdr3_nt: TGTGCCAGCAGTTACTCTTTCGGGACAGGGATGAGTCAGCCCCAGCATTTT; clone_size: -; d_call: TRBD1; v_call: TRBV6-2/TRBV6-3; j_call: TRBJ1-5
cdr3_aa: CASTPTGQEGPTEAFF; cdr3_nt: TGTGCCAGCACCCCCACGGGACAGGAAGGGCCCACTGAAGCTTTCTTT; clone_size: few; d_call: TRBD1; v_call: TRBV13; j_call: TRBJ1-1
cdr3_aa: CASSPRGRTDNQPQHF; cdr3_nt: TGTGCCAGCAGTCCGCGTGGGCGGACAGACAATCAGCCCCAGCATTTT; clone_size: once; d_call: -; v_call: TRBV28; j_call: TRBJ1-5
cdr3_aa: CASSLGEGGSQPQHF; cdr3_nt: TGCGCCAGCAGCTTGGGGGAGGGGGGTTCTCAGCCCCAGCATTTT; clone_size: -; d_call: -; v_call: TRBV5-1; j_call: TRBJ1-5
cdr3_aa: CASGGLAGGRSYNEQFF; cdr3_nt: TGTGCCAGTGGGGGACTAGCGGGAGGACGGTCCTACAATGAGCAGTTCTTC; clone_size: -; d_call: TRBD2; v_call: TRBV19; j_call: TRBJ2-1
cdr3_aa: CASKSSYNSPLHF; cdr3_nt: TGTGCCAGCAAGAGCTCCTATAATTCACCCCTCCACTTT; clone_size: once; d_call: -; v_call: TRBV2; j_call: TRBJ1-6
cdr3_aa: CASSSSGNQPQHF; cdr3_nt: TGTGCCAGCAGTTCGAGCGGGAATCAGCCCCAGCATTTT; clone_size: -; d_call: -; v_call: TRBV12-3/TRBV12-4; j_call: TRBJ1-5
cdr3_aa: CASSPKDRGNSPLHF; cdr3_nt: TGTGCCAGCAGCCCGAAGGACAGGGGAAATTCACCCCTCCACTTT; clone_size: -; d_call: TRBD1; v_call: TRBV5-4; j_call: TRBJ1-6
cdr3_aa: CASTPGGMINQPQHF; cdr3_nt: TGTGCCAGTACCCCGGGGGGCATGATCAATCAGCCCCAGCATTTT; clone_size: -; d_call: -; v_call: TRBV19; j_call: TRBJ1-5